The 18 T cell receptor beta chains presented below share a single source sample, sequenced in a study of shared clonotypes between healthy human individuals. TCRdb's copy holds only in-frame clones and misses some; the assay was immunoSEQ multiplex PCR. The repertoire has approximately 1.5 million clones, approximately 98.5% of them found once; the top ten carry roughly 0.36%. Sequenced sample: naive CD4+ T cells sorted from blood. Subset of the sample: CD45RA+ positively selected. Source of these receptors: a man aged 25 to 40 in good health.

The rearrangement joins TRBV30 to TRBJ2-5, with D maybe TRBD1 (6 bases). Trimming pared 2 bases from V and 10 bases from J, leaving 11 bases between. This CDR3 spans 11 amino acids. The germline gives CDR1 GTSNPN, CDR2 SVGIG (reference sequence). CDR3 sequence reads: CAWSLDRHQYF. The CDR3 DNA reads as TGTGCCTGGAGTCTTGACAGGCACCAGTACTTC. The full variable domain, rest sourced from reference TRBV30 and TRBJ2-5, is SQTIHQWPATLVQPVGSPLSLECTVEGTSNPNLYWYRQAAGRGLQLLFYSVGIGQISSEVPQNLSASRPQDRQFILSSKKLLLSDSGFYLCAWSLDRHQYFGPGTRLLVL.

In DNA form, the CDR3 reads TGTGCCAGCAGCTTTCGGACGGGCTACACCTTC. Amino acid sequence: CASSFRTGYTF. V and J are TRBV11-3 and TRBJ1-2; D is unclear. V lost 3 bases to trimming and J lost 8 bases, with 7 bases between them. CDR1 is SGHNT and CDR2 is YENEEA in the germline V gene. The CDR3 is 11 residues long.

The V gene is TRBV6-5, the J gene TRBJ2-7, with 7 bases aligning to TRBD1. CDR1 and CDR2 from the germline V gene are MNHEY and SVGAGI. This CDR3 region has 14 residues. V shed 7 bases and J 2 bases; nucleotides not matched to a gene: 8. DNA of the CDR3: TGTGCCAGCAAAACTGGACAGGCTACCTACGAGCAGTACTTC. Protein sequence: CASKTGQATYEQYF.

This clone has a single count. V and J are TRBV14 and TRBJ2-1, with a possible D match to TRBD2 (5 bases). V was clipped by 5 bases and J by 0 bases, with 20 bases between them. Germline V gene sequence: CDR1 SGHDN, CDR2 FVKESK. The CDR3 extends over 18 amino acids. The CDR3 is CASSEKVLRASSYNEQFF. Written as DNA, the CDR3 is TGTGCCAGCAGCGAAAAGGTGCTGCGGGCCAGCTCCTACAATGAGCAGTTCTTC.

The chain combines TRBV28 with TRBJ2-7; D remains unclear. Germline CDR1 MDHEN, CDR2 SYDVKM. V lost 7 bases and J lost 3, with 10 bases in between. This CDR3 region has 12 residues. The CDR3 is CASTGLYYEQYF. In nucleotides, the CDR3 is TGTGCCAGCACCGGGCTCTACTACGAGCAGTACTTC.

The rearrangement uses TRBV5-1 and TRBJ2-3; 12 nucleotides agree with TRBD1. Germline CDR1 is SGHRS and CDR2 is YFSETQ. The CDR3 runs to 17 residues. The junction had 3 bases not matched to a gene; V was cut back by 0 bases and J by 1 base. The CDR3 region is CASSLVGQGAGTDTQYF. The CDR3 nucleotides are TGCGCCAGCAGCTTGGTGGGACAGGGGGCCGGCACAGATACGCAGTATTTT.

The chain uses TRBV29-1 and TRBJ2-7; 7 bases are shared with TRBD1. Per the germline V gene, CDR1 is SQVTM and CDR2 is ANQGSEA. CDR3 length equals 13 residues. V was pared by 4 bases and J by 3 bases, with 6 bases of the junction left unmatched. The DNA of the CDR3 is TGCAGCGTTGCCACAGGGGTTGGCTACGAGCAGTACTTC. Translation: CSVATGVGYEQYF.

In nucleotides, the CDR3 is TGTGCCAGCAGCCGAGGGGGCGCAGGGTTGAGCACCGGGGAGCTGTTTTTT. Its translation is CASSRGGAGLSTGELFF. This chain uses TRBV7-2 with TRBJ2-2; 7 nucleotides align to TRBD1. Per the germline V gene, CDR1 is SGHTA and CDR2 is FQGNSA. The V gene end was trimmed by 5 bases and the J gene end by 4 bases; junction bases not matched to a gene: 13. This CDR3 has 17 residues.

The chain recombines TRBV7-2 with TRBJ2-1; D remains unclear. The CDR3 extends over 12 amino acids. CDR1 SGHTA and CDR2 FQGNSA come from the germline V gene. V was cut by 6 bases and J by 6 bases, with 9 bases left in between. The CDR3: CASREERNEQFF. CDR3 nucleotide sequence: TGTGCCAGCAGGGAAGAGCGCAATGAGCAGTTCTTC.

The CDR3 nucleotides are TGTGCCAGCAGCGCAAGGACAGGGGACGTGAACACTGAAGCTTTCTTT. It translates to CASSARTGDVNTEAFF. This chain uses TRBV9 with TRBJ1-1, with 9 bases that match TRBD1. CDR1 SGDLS and CDR2 YYNGEE come from the germline V gene. The CDR3 runs to 16 residues. V trimming: 3 bases; J trimming: 0 bases; junction bases outside the gene matches: 6.

This chain links TRBV28 with TRBJ2-1; 12 bases are a match to TRBD2. The germline CDR1 and CDR2 sequences are MDHEN and SYDVKM. CDR3 size: 18 residues. V lost 5 bases, J lost 4 bases, and 12 bases stayed unmatched. The CDR3 loop is CASSKGTSGLRNYNEQFF. In DNA form, the CDR3 reads TGTGCCAGCAGTAAGGGGACTAGCGGGCTCCGTAATTACAATGAGCAGTTCTTC.

This chain joins TRBV7-2 and TRBJ2-7; D could derive from TRBD1 or TRBD2 (5 bases each). The V gene's germline CDR1 is SGHTA and CDR2 FQGNSA. V was cut by 7 bases and J by 4 bases, with 20 bases left in between. The CDR3 runs to 15 residues. CDR3 loop: CASKRQWGTVYEQYF. The CDR3 region has the DNA TGTGCCAGCAAACGTCAGTGGGGGACGGTATACGAGCAGTACTTC.

The rearrangement links TRBV28 to TRBJ1-2; 7 bases align to TRBD1. With V trimmed by 3 bases and J by 4 bases, 8 bases remained unmatched. The V gene's germline CDR1 is MDHEN and CDR2 SYDVKM. CDR3 size: 15 residues. CDR3 nucleotides: TGTGCCAGCAGTTTTTTCGACAGGGAGGTCTATGGCTACACCTTC. The encoded protein is CASSFFDREVYGYTF.

V gene TRBV6-5 combines with J gene TRBJ2-6; possible D gene TRBD2, 6 bases. Per germline, CDR1 MNHEY and CDR2 SVGAGI. Trimming shortened V by 1 base and J by 0 bases, and 7 bases separated the two germline ends. This CDR3 spans 16 amino acids. CDR3 protein: CASSYWGVSGANVLTF. CDR3 DNA: TGTGCCAGCAGTTACTGGGGGGTCTCTGGGGCCAACGTCCTGACTTTC.

The V call is TRBV25-1, the J call TRBJ2-3; D gene uncertain. Trimming took off 5 bases at V and 2 bases at J, with 2 bases between the two ends. Germline V lookup: CDR1 MGHDK, CDR2 SYGVNS. The CDR3 spans 11 residues. The CDR3, as DNA: TGTGCCAGCAGTCACACAGATACGCAGTATTTT. Amino acid sequence: CASSHTDTQYF.

V and J are TRBV10-3 and TRBJ2-7; TRBD1 agrees at 7 bases. Germline lookup yields CDR1 ENHRY and CDR2 SYGVKD. CDR3 size: 12 residues. The V gene end was trimmed by 9 bases and the J gene end by 5 bases; junction bases not matched to a gene: 7. DNA of the CDR3: TGTGCCATAGCGACAGGGCGGCACGAGCAGTACTTC. Protein product: CAIATGRHEQYF.

The V call is TRBV21-1, the J call TRBJ2-4; the table's D call TRBD1 went unverified against the DNA. TRBV21-1 is a pseudogene locus. This CDR3 contains 15 residues. Here the CDR3 reads CASSRGLTGNRDQYF. The CDR3 DNA sequence: TGTGCCAGCAGCCGGGGCCTGACAGGGAACCGCGACCAGTACTTC.

The rearrangement uses TRBV19 and TRBJ1-1, with TRBD1 matching over 7 bases. Germline V lookup: CDR1 LNHDA, CDR2 SQIVND (reference sequence). With 5 bases clipped from V and 7 bases from J, the junction kept 7 bases outside the gene matches. The CDR3 runs 13 residues. The CDR3, as DNA: TGTGCCAGTAGTGTAGGGGGCCGCTTTGAAGCTTTCTTT. It encodes CASSVGGRFEAFF.